The source of this TCR beta chain is a study of blood T cell repertoires in COVID-19. In the authors' methods: Reference gene primer amplification in the assay estimated nucleated cell counts. Assay: immunoSEQ multiplex PCR; the TCRdb copy retains only in-frame clones and omits some. That table gives V, J and clone size, and the DNA gave D and trimming. This sample has fewer than 40,000 clones, with around 85% found just once. V was clipped by 4 bases and J by 3 bases, with 12 bases between them. The germline V gene has CDR1 LGHNA and CDR2 YSLEER. CDR3 length: 15 amino acids. The receptor comes from a human donor in a cohort sampled during active COVID-19. Sequenced: peripheral blood. The rearrangement uses TRBV4-3 and TRBJ1-4; D is perhaps TRBD1 (5 bases). In DNA form, the CDR3 reads TGCGCCAGCAGCCCACAGGCTAACGCTAATGAAAAACTGTTTTTT. Protein: CASSPQANANEKLFF.